This T cell receptor (beta chain) was found in a study of cytomegalovirus exposure and HLA in healthy donors. Across the whole study: The study's early data release held about 85 million unique TCRs from HLA-typed donors. The study, taken as a whole, reports: TCR association rates varied by HLA locus in a later analysis, with DRB1 highest and HLA-C lowest. There were some public TCRs occurring in many donors, but most TCR sequences were rare.

In its sample, this clone was seen a few times. Its antigen is currently unknown. This CDR3 comprises 12 residues. Trimming removed 5 bases from V and 6 bases from J, with 11 bases in between. Germline values: CDR1 SGHRS, CDR2 YFSETQ. The PCR was carried out with 60 Vbeta primers and 13 Jbeta primers. Sequencing was performed with immunoSEQ multiplex PCR; in TCRdb, only in-frame clones are kept and a portion is missing. The sample has 95,000 to 150,000 clones, 80% to 85% seen once. Specimen: PBMCs. The TCR sequence derives from a man aged 30 to 45 in good health and CMV-seronegative. The rearrangement links TRBV5-1 to TRBJ1-1; TRBD1 might be the D (6 bases). The CDR3 loop reads CASSSQGPEAFF. The CDR3 nucleotides read TGCGCCAGCAGTTCTCAGGGGCCTGAAGCTTTCTTT.